This is a list of T cell receptor beta chains from one sample in a study of CD8+CD57+ T cells in acquired aplastic anemia. TCRdb reprocessed the reads via MiXCR and lists one record per CDR3 protein. The sample comprises 250,000 to 300,000 distinct CDR3 sequences, approximately 57% of which are singletons, and approximately 8.2% rests with the top ten. Sequencing was performed on sorted CD4+, CD8+, or CD8+CD57+ T cells (not recorded which) from PBMCs. All receptors come from a human donor with severe aplastic anemia or a healthy control (not recorded which). Each CDR3 is given with its conserved first and last residue. The D gene is left open where the match is weak. Only part of the rows carry a size: once, few, many, or a class if the clone is expanded.

NA | TRBJ1-6 | 14 | TRBV24-1 | many | TGTGCCACCAGTGCGGGACGGGATAATTCACCCCTCCACTTT | CATSAGRDNSPLHF
NA | TRBJ2-7 | 13 | TRBV7-2 | NA | TGTGCCACCAATGAGGGGAACTCCTACGAGCAGTACTTC | CATNEGNSYEQYF
TRBD1 | TRBJ2-1 | 15 | TRBV19 | NA | TGTGCCAGTAGTATAGGTGGGACAGGGGGGAATGAGCAGTTCTTC | CASSIGGTGGNEQFF
TRBD1 | TRBJ2-7 | 14 | TRBV3-1 | many | TGTGCCAGCACCCGAGGGGACAGGGCCTACGAGCAGTACTTC | CASTRGDRAYEQYF
NA | TRBJ2-3 | 15 | TRBV6-4 | few | TGTGCCAGCAGTGACTCGGGGGGGGCCACAGATACGCAGTATTTT | CASSDSGGATDTQYF
NA | TRBJ1-6 | 13 | TRBV6-4 | NA | TGTGCCAGCAAGGAGAACGGGGATTCACCCCTCCACTTT | CASKENGDSPLHF
NA | TRBJ1-6 | 15 | TRBV2 | NA | TGTGCCAGCAGCGACGAGGGAGTAGAGAATTCACCCCTCCACTTT | CASSDEGVENSPLHF
TRBD1 | TRBJ1-2 | 18 | TRBV6-2/TRBV6-3 | once | TGTGCCAGCAGTGCCCACGAGCAGGGGGACCTGCACATATATGGCTACACCTTC | CASSAHEQGDLHIYGYTF
NA | TRBJ1-5 | 15 | TRBV30 | NA | TGTGCCTGGAGTAAAGGGGCTGCGGGCAATCAGCCCCAGCATTTT | CAWSKGAAGNQPQHF
TRBD2 | TRBJ2-7 | 15 | TRBV10-3 | once | TGTGCCAGCAGTAAGACTAGCGCCCCCTCCTACGAGCAGTACTTC | CASSKTSAPSYEQYF
NA | TRBJ2-3 | 13 | TRBV6-4 | once | TGTGCCAGCAGTGACAGGGCCACAGATACGCAGTATTTT | CASSDRATDTQYF
TRBD1 | TRBJ1-6 | 15 | TRBV19 | NA | TGTGCCAGTACCCTAAGGACAGGGGGTAATTCACCCCTCCACTTT | CASTLRTGGNSPLHF
NA | TRBJ1-5 | 13 | TRBV20-1 | many | TGCAGTGCTTCCCGACGGAAGAATCAGCCCCAGCATTTT | CSASRRKNQPQHF
NA | TRBJ1-5 | 19 | TRBV6-5 | NA | TGTGCCAGCAGTGCGCAAGGAGGGGGGGGGAGATATAGCAATCAGCCCCAGCATTTT | CASSAQGGGGRYSNQPQHF
TRBD1 | TRBJ1-1 | 13 | TRBV19 | NA | TGTGCCAGCAAGGGACAGGGGGCCACTGAAGCTTTCTTT | CASKGQGATEAFF
NA | TRBJ2-1 | 14 | TRBV6-6 | NA | TGTGCCAGCAGTTACGCGGGACAGAACAATGAGCAGTTCTTC | CASSYAGQNNEQFF
NA | TRBJ2-5 | 16 | TRBV20-1 | NA | TGCAGTGCTAGAGATTCCGGCGGCACCGTGCGGGAGACCCAGTACTTC | CSARDSGGTVRETQYF
NA | TRBJ2-7 | 14 | TRBV5-1 | once | TGTGCCAGCAGTCGCGGGACCCAGACCTACGAGCAGTACTTC | CASSRGTQTYEQYF
NA | TRBJ2-3 | 13 | TRBV20-1 | many | TGCAGTTCCCCCCCCCCCGGGGTAGATACGCAGTATTTT | CSSPPPGVDTQYF
NA | TRBJ2-5 | 14 | TRBV20-1 | NA | TGCAGTGCACCCCAAATCGGGGTTCAAGAGACCCAGTACTTC | CSAPQIGVQETQYF
NA | TRBJ1-6 | 14 | TRBV12-3/TRBV12-4 | NA | TGTGCCAGCAGTTTTTGGACAGCCAATTCACCCCTCCACTTT | CASSFWTANSPLHF
NA | TRBJ2-5 | 13 | TRBV7-6 | NA | TGTGCCGGCAGCTTAGAGAGGTGGGAGACCCAGTACTTC | CAGSLERWETQYF
NA | TRBJ1-1 | 16 | TRBV7-2 | many | TGTGCCAGCAGCTTAGACTCAGGGACGTCAAACACTGAAGCTTTCTTT | CASSLDSGTSNTEAFF
TRBD1 | TRBJ2-1 | 15 | TRBV7-9 | few | TGTGCCAGCAGCTTAAGACAGGGCCCAACCAATGAGCAGTTCTTC | CASSLRQGPTNEQFF
TRBD1 | TRBJ2-1 | 14 | TRBV20-1 | NA | TGCAGTGCTAGGAGACCCCAGGGGGCAGGGGAGCAGTTCTTC | CSARRPQGAGEQFF
NA | TRBJ2-2 | 15 | TRBV5-6 | many | TGTGCCAGCAGCTTGCCAGGAGCGAACACCGGGGAGCTGTTTTTT | CASSLPGANTGELFF
TRBD1 | TRBJ1-5 | 13 | TRBV20-1 | once | TGCAGTGCTAGCGCAGGGGGGAATCAGCCCCAGCATTTT | CSASAGGNQPQHF
NA | TRBJ1-5 | 11 | TRBV24-1 | NA | TGTGCACTGTGTAGCAATCAGCCCCAGCATTTT | CALCSNQPQHF
NA | TRBJ2-3 | 10 | TRBV29-1 | NA | TGCAGCGTTGGATCAGATACGCAGTATTTT | CSVGSDTQYF
TRBD1 | TRBJ1-2 | 14 | TRBV5-1 | NA | TGCGCCAGCAGCTTAGAAACAGGGGGCGATGGCTACACCTTC | CASSLETGGDGYTF
NA | TRBJ1-5 | 15 | TRBV5-6 | many | TGTGCCAGCAGCTTGGGGTTGGGGACCAATCAGCCCCAGCATTTT | CASSLGLGTNQPQHF
NA | TRBJ2-5 | 16 | TRBV7-9 | NA | TGTGCCAGCAGCTGGGGGAGCGGGTTGGACGGGGAGACCCAGTACTTC | CASSWGSGLDGETQYF
NA | TRBJ1-5 | 14 | TRBV10-3 | few | TGTGCCATCAGTGAGGGAGCCCAAGGCCAGCCCCAGCATTTT | CAISEGAQGQPQHF
NA | TRBJ2-3 | 14 | TRBV24-1 | NA | TGTGCCACCAGGGACACCGGGGCCGGAGGGACGCAGTATTTT | CATRDTGAGGTQYF
NA | TRBJ2-7 | 13 | TRBV7-9 | many | TGTGCCAGCAGCTTAGCGCAGTTCTACGAGCAGTACTTC | CASSLAQFYEQYF
TRBD1 | TRBJ2-7 | 13 | TRBV7-9 | once | TGTGCCAGCAGCACCGGGACAGCTTCCGAGCAGTACTTC | CASSTGTASEQYF
NA | TRBJ1-4 | 13 | TRBV10-3 | NA | TGTGCCATCAGGGGGCTAGCTAAGGAAAAACTGTTTTTT | CAIRGLAKEKLFF
NA | TRBJ1-2 | 14 | TRBV3-1 | many | TGTGCCAGCAGCCAAGAAACAGGGTTATATGGCTACACCTTC | CASSQETGLYGYTF
NA | TRBJ1-6 | 14 | TRBV12-3/TRBV12-4 | NA | TGTGCCAGCAGTTCCTATGGATATAATTCACCCCTCCACTTT | CASSSYGYNSPLHF
NA | TRBJ2-7 | 14 | TRBV2 | NA | TGTGCCAGCCTAGGAGGAGGAGGGGGCTACGAGCAGTACTTC | CASLGGGGGYEQYF
TRBD1 | TRBJ2-7 | 15 | TRBV20-1 | NA | TGCAGTGCTAGAGATTTCTCGGACAGGATCTACGAGCAGTACTTC | CSARDFSDRIYEQYF
NA | TRBJ1-6 | 15 | TRBV7-6 | NA | TGTGCCAGCAGCCCACAGGAGCAGAGGCATTCACCCCTCCACTTT | CASSPQEQRHSPLHF
NA | TRBJ1-6 | 16 | TRBV12-3/TRBV12-4 | many | TGTGCCAGCAGTTCGGGACGGTTCCAGCGTGAAGGGCCCCTCCACTTT | CASSSGRFQREGPLHF
NA | TRBJ2-7 | 16 | TRBV7-9 | once | TGTGCCAGCAGCTTATATGGGGGCGCGGAGTCGGAGGAGCAGTACTTC | CASSLYGGAESEEQYF
TRBD1 | TRBJ2-5 | 15 | TRBV7-2 | many | TGTGCCAGCAGCTTAAGGTGGACAGGACAAGAGACCCAGTACTTC | CASSLRWTGQETQYF
TRBD1 | TRBJ1-1 | 19 | TRBV7-2 | many | TGTGCCAGCAGCTTACGGGCTACGACAGGGGTGGGAATGAACACTGAAGCTTTCTTT | CASSLRATTGVGMNTEAFF
NA | TRBJ2-7 | 14 | TRBV20-1 | NA | TGCAGTGCTGGTTTACCGGGTGGCTCCTACGAGCAGTACTTC | CSAGLPGGSYEQYF
NA | TRBJ2-3 | 17 | TRBV5-1 | many | TGCGCCAGCAGCGTAGGCCCGGGGAGGGGGCGCTCAGATACGCAGTATTTT | CASSVGPGRGRSDTQYF
TRBD2 | TRBJ2-7 | 15 | TRBV20-1 | NA | TGCAGTGTCGTTCCCGGGACTAGCCCTAACTACGAGCAGTACTTC | CSVVPGTSPNYEQYF
NA | TRBJ2-3 | 15 | TRBV24-1 | NA | TGTGCCACCAGTGACCCTACAAAAAGGGCAGATACGCATTATTTT | CATSDPTKRADTHYF
NA | TRBJ2-5 | 13 | TRBV14 | many | TGTGCCAGCAGCCCTCGACTAAAAGAGACCCAGTACTTC | CASSPRLKETQYF
NA | TRBJ2-7 | 13 | TRBV12-3/TRBV12-4 | NA | TGTACCGGCAGTCCCGGCGCTGACTACGAGCAGTACTTC | CTGSPGADYEQYF
NA | TRBJ2-2 | 14 | TRBV24-1 | NA | TGTGCCACCAGTGACATTGGGAACACCGGGGAGCTGTTTTTT | CATSDIGNTGELFF
TRBD1 | TRBJ1-2 | 14 | TRBV10-3 | NA | TGTGCCATCAACCCACAGGGGTTTGACTATGGCTACACCTTC | CAINPQGFDYGYTF
TRBD1 | TRBJ2-5 | 13 | TRBV20-1 | NA | TGCAGTGCTAGGGACAGGGGGTTAGAGACCCAGTACTTC | CSARDRGLETQYF
TRBD1 | TRBJ2-1 | 12 | TRBV7-9 | NA | TGTGCCAGCAGCTTGATACAGGGGCGGCAGTTCTTC | CASSLIQGRQFF
NA | TRBJ1-1 | 15 | TRBV5-8 | NA | TGTGCCAGCAGCTTCGGGGGGTCGGTGAACACTGAAGCTTTCTTT | CASSFGGSVNTEAFF
TRBD2 | TRBJ2-5 | 18 | TRBV7-3 | NA | TGTGCCAGCAGCATCAGTTTTTTCGACGGGGGGGCCCAAGAGACCCAGTACTTC | CASSISFFDGGAQETQYF
NA | TRBJ2-5 | 12 | TRBV10-2 | NA | TGCGCCAGCAGTGAGTCAAAGGAGACCCAGTACTTC | CASSESKETQYF